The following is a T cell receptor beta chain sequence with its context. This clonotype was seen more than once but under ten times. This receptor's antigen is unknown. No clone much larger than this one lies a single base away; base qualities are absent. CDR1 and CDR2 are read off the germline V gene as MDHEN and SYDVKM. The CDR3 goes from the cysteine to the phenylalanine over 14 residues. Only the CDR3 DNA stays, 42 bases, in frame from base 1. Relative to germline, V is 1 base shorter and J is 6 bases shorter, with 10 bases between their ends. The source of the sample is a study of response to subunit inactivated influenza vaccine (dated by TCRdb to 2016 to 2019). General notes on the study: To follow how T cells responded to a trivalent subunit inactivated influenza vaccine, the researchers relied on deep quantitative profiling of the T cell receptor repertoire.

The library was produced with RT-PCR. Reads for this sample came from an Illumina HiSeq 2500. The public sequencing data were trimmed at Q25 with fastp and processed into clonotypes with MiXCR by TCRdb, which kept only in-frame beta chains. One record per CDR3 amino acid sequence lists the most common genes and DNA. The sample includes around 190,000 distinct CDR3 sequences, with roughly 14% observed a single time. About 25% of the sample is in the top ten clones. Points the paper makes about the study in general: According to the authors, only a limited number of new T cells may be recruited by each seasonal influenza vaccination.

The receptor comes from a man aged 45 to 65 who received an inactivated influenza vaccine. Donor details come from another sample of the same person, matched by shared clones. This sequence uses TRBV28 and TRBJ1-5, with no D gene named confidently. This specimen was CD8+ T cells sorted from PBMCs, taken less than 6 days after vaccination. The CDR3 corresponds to CASSLSGVGQPQHF. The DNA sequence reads TGTGCCAGCAGTTTATCAGGCGTGGGTCAGCCCCAGCATTTT. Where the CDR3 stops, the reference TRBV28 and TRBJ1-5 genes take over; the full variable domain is DVKVTQSSRYLVKRTGEKVFLECVQDMDHENMFWYRQDPGLGLRLIYFSYDVKMKEKGDIPEGYSVSREKKERFSLILESASTNQTSMYLCASSLSGVGQPQHFGDGTRLSIL.